This T cell receptor (beta chain) originates from a study of cytomegalovirus exposure and HLA in healthy donors (dated by TCRdb to the late 2010s). Broadly, across the study: According to an earlier analysis of 550 to 750 of the donors, 150 million to 200 million T cells yielded 117 million unique TCR beta sequences and about 280 Gb of sequence data. In an earlier analysis of 587 of the donors, high-throughput TCR beta sequencing was used to judge whether each TCR beta V gene segment behaved as functional or pseudogenic. To predict cytomegalovirus infection status, the study combined high-throughput TCR immunosequencing, statistical association of individual TCRs with disease status, and machine learning. A later genetic analysis used genome-wide SNP genotypes for about 65% of the roughly 700 donors, treating that subset as a discovery cohort. All discovery cohort repertoires had been generated using a single sequencing platform. To study patterns of TCR occurrence, a later analysis re-analyzed previously published TCR beta repertoires from 550 to 800 donors and added high-resolution HLA genotyping. On average, roughly 240,000 unique TCR beta nucleotide sequences were sequenced per donor among some 430 genotyped donors of the cohort, with roughly a sixth of those sequences being non-productive. Rather than using new phenotypic data, the later analysis identified candidate immune exposures from TCR beta sequences and from how often those sequences occurred across donors. The study profiled the T cell repertoires of 500 to 800 subjects by immunosequencing and related them to cytomegalovirus serostatus. Donor age, sex, ethnicity and CMV serostatus were collected together with the repertoire data. Typing coverage differed by locus: A, B, C, DRB1 and DQB1 were typed in about 629-640 donors, DQA1 in around 500, DPA1 in some 570, and DPB1 in just under 490. Class I and class II HLA loci were covered by the typing at four-digit resolution. An early release that covered around 590 HLA-typed donors contained about 300 gigabases of sequencing data and about 93 million unique TCR sequences. The aim of the study was to test whether cataloging public T cell receptors could identify signatures of past pathogen exposure. Along with the approximately 670-subject first cohort, a separate validation cohort of roughly 110 different subjects was used. Because of strong linkage in the cohort, roughly five DR-DQ haplotypes were treated as single units for association and clustering. The genetic ancestry cluster associated with self-reported Caucasian donors included 81% of the approximately 430 genotyped donors.

Remarks on this clone: This clone's antigen is unknown. Base quality data are lacking; no much larger clone is found one base away.

To prepare the library, the immunoSEQ multiplex PCR assay was applied. For the multiplex PCR, a mixture combining 60 forward primers for TCR Vbeta segments and 13 reverse primers for TCR Jbeta segments was used. A multiplex PCR assay on genomic DNA amplified the CDR3 region of rearranged TCR beta genes. On the Illumina HiSeq System, the amplified TCR beta libraries were sequenced as 87-base-pair reads. On the study's bioinformatics: Across the 700 or so repertoires, a later analysis counted 60 million to 90 million unique TCR beta chains, roughly 11 million of which were shared by at least two donors. A nearest-neighbor algorithm error-corrected the raw reads and collapsed the reads into unique sequences, merging closely related sequences to remove PCR and sequencing errors. CDR3 sequences were aligned to IMGT reference sequences to assign V, D and J gene segments. For a sequence to be retained, at least a six-nucleotide match to both a V gene segment and a J gene segment was required. Rearrangements were called productive when the CDR3 lacked stop codons and stayed in frame with V and J; all others were non-productive. Following IMGT convention, CDR3 was defined as the stretch from the second conserved V-encoded cysteine up to the conserved J-encoded phenylalanine. Sequences without an unambiguous match to a single V gene segment were excluded from the earlier analysis of about 630 of the donors. An earlier analysis of some 500 of the donors classified V segments as functional when productive rearrangements were above 56.7% and as segregating when the standard deviation between donors was above 5%. To diagnose cytomegalovirus status from the catalog of TCR beta chain sequences, a statistical classification framework was built. A later analysis assigned V and J genes by comparing TCR nucleotide sequences with IMGT/GENE-DB human TR gene sequences. Using the TCRdist pipeline, a later analysis assigned CDR3 sequences along with most-parsimonious VDJ recombination scenarios. A later analysis defined each TCR beta chain by its CDR3 amino acid sequence plus V-gene family, and excluded reads lacking a unique V-gene family. As a way to deal with suspected cross-contamination and a sequencing artifact, a later analysis dropped more than 500 nucleotide sequences that were highly shared and had low generation probability. In a later analysis, a clonal expansion index was calculated for each public chain from normalized within-repertoire ranks of inferred template counts. Generation probabilities in a later analysis came from a VDJ recombination model fitted to out-of-frame rearrangements, and those results were checked against IGoR. In a later analysis, TCR-TCR, TCR-HLA and TCR-CMV co-occurrence was scored with hypergeometric tests, and a repertoire-size bias correction was applied to TCR pairs. To estimate false discovery rates, a later analysis permuted the HLA or CMV assignments 20 times. In a later analysis, co-occurring TCRs were grouped using DBSCAN, with TCRdist sequence similarity added in when clustering inside HLA-allele-positive subsets. For co-occurrence clustering, repertoires with fewer than 30,000 or more than 120,000 public chains were excluded, along with roughly 5 repertoires with anomalous nucleotide sharing. The source is immuneACCESS, and TCRdb retained only in-frame sequences with V and J called. Part of the clones is not carried over; for the studies checked, unresolved V genes explain less than half of this, and the remainder is unexplained. V and J calls and clone size follow that table, whereas D and trimming were derived from the DNA. The sample includes fewer than 120,000 clones, with about 90% observed a single time. Jointly, the top ten make up about 1.8% of the sample.

General findings and caveats noted by the study authors: Because some donors lacked HLA typing at each locus, the association tests relied only on the typed subset. Compared with equally common non-associated chains, HLA-associated TCR beta chains in a later analysis were more clonally expanded and had lower generation probabilities. In a later analysis, most CMV-associated TCR beta chains were found to appear HLA-restricted, with HLA associations seemingly driven largely by CMV exposure. In a later analysis, some 18,000 TCR beta sequences were associated with specific HLA alleles at a false discovery rate of 0.05. In a later analysis, the rate of TCR association differed among HLA loci, with DRB1 alleles having the most associated TCRs and HLA-C alleles having the fewest. CMV serostatus was the only immune exposure information available for the cohort. In vitro tests confirmed that three of the cytomegalovirus-associated TCR beta chains recognize cytomegalovirus antigens. According to the authors, the approach could potentially be generalized to other disease states and immunological phenotypes. In an earlier analysis of roughly 560 of the donors, most TCR beta V segments were observed in productive rearrangements about 87% or about 30% of the time, broadly matching IMGT annotations. The presence/absence analyses assumed that sequencing depth was roughly uniform across donors, and that assumption may not be true. A further reported finding was that TCR beta sequences accurately predicted the HLA-A and HLA-B alleles for most subjects in the first cohort. Linkage disequilibrium might explain the correlated functional status among segregating V segments, but an unknown experimental factor could not be excluded. A cluster of highly shared sequence variants was judged likely to be a technical artifact of the sequencing pipeline. Strong co-occurrence of HLA alleles, especially DR and DQ, made assigning TCR associations to individual alleles difficult. In a later analysis, several top co-occurrence clusters were reported to appear linked to parvovirus B19, influenza, CMV and Epstein-Barr virus. A total of 150 or so TCR beta chains were listed by the study as associated with cytomegalovirus. In a later genetic analysis, fewer N-insertions in productive TCRs were reported among donors in an Asian-associated ancestry cluster than the roughly 670-donor mean. Only TCR beta chains were sequenced in this cohort, and the absence of alpha or paired-chain data limited detectable features. Most TCR sequences were observed very rarely across donors, whereas some public TCRs were present in many individuals. The classifier was reported to diagnose cytomegalovirus status with high specificity and sensitivity in both the original cohort and the validation cohort. V-gene and J-gene trimming of TCR beta chains was associated with a missense DCLRE1C variant in a later genetic analysis, and the association was replicated in an independent cohort. Because counts were too low, 15 to 20 rarely observed V segments, including chromosome 9 orphons, were left out of the earlier analysis of approximately 500 of the donors.

In total, 600 or so healthy bone marrow donors made up the cohort. At the time of sampling, all cohort members were nominally healthy, though unrecorded immune exposures were likely present. The donor was CMV seronegative and was included in the group of under 450 seronegative cohort members. A peripheral blood sample was provided by each donor, and peripheral blood mononuclear cells were used for TCR beta sequencing. Genomic DNA extraction from the blood cell samples was performed with the Qiagen DNeasy Blood Extraction Kit. Specimen: PBMCs. The TCR sequence derives from a man between 40 and 49 years old in good health and CMV-seronegative.

The CDR3 protein sequence reads: CASSQSRTGGNDEQYF. The nucleotide sequence reads as follows: TGTGCCAGCAGCCAATCGCGGACAGGGGGAAATGATGAGCAGTACTTC. The chain joins TRBV16 to TRBJ2-7; 10 central nucleotides agree with TRBD1. Reading from cysteine to phenylalanine, the CDR3 counts 16 amino acids. Only the CDR3 DNA is retained, 48 bases long and in frame from the first base. V has 0 bases trimmed and J has 7 bases trimmed; junction bases matching no gene number 9. Based on the germline V gene, the CDR1 and CDR2 sequences are KGHSY and FQNENV.